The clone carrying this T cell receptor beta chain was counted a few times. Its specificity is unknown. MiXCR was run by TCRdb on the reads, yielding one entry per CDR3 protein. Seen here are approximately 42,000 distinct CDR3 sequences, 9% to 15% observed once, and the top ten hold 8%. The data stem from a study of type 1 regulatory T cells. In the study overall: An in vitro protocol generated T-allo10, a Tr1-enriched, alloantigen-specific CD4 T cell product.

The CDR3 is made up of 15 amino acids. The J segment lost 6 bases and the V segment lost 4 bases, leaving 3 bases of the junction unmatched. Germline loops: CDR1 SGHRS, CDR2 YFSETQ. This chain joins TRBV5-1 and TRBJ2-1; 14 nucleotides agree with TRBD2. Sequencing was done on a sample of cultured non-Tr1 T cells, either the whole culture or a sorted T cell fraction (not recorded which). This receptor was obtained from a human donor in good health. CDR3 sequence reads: CASSAGLAGANEQFF. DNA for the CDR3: TGCGCCAGCAGCGCGGGACTAGCGGGAGCCAATGAGCAGTTCTTC. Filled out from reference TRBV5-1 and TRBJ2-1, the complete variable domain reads KAGVTQTPRYLIKTRGQQVTLSCSPISGHRSVSWYQQTPGQGLQFLFEYFSETQRNKGNFPGRFSGRQFSNSRSEMNVSTLELGDSALYLCASSAGLAGANEQFFGPGTRLTVL.